This TCR beta chain was captured in a study of naive and memory T cell subsets. Study-level results: Possibly reflecting memory cells re-expressing CD45RA, a few larger clonotypes occurred in naive repertoires, especially CD8.

The beta constant-region primer was an equimolar mix of two oligonucleotides covering TRBC1 and TRBC2. Four rounds of PCR amplified the ligated cDNA using nested alpha and beta constant-region primers plus SP2. A single record per CDR3 protein comes from TCRdb applying MiXCR to the UMI-ligation and nested PCR reads. The table shows 140,000 to 150,000 distinct CDR3 sequences, with roughly 23% occurring only once. CDR1 and CDR2 from the germline V gene are DFQATT and SNEGSKA (reference sequence). Germline trimming cut 6 bases from V and 7 bases from J; bases unmatched to any gene: 12. This CDR3 comprises 15 residues. As regards this clonotype: Its antigen is not identified.

The source of this sequence is a human donor in good health. The chain links TRBV20-1 to TRBJ1-6, with 7 nucleotides matching TRBD1. Input material: naive CD4+ T cells from blood. Here the CDR3 reads CSAPESTGSNSPLHF. The CDR3 DNA follows: TGCAGTGCCCCTGAATCGACAGGGTCGAATTCACCCCTCCACTTT.